The 18 T cell receptor beta chains given below trace back to one sample, sequenced in a study of blood T cell repertoires in COVID-19. Measured with immunoSEQ multiplex PCR; TCRdb has only the in-frame clones, and not every one. The table shows 65,000 to 85,000 clones, with around 81% occurring only once. Sequencing used peripheral blood. These receptors were collected from a human donor in a cohort sampled during active COVID-19.

The chain has TRBV7-9 and TRBJ2-1, with 9 bases lining up with TRBD2. There are 13 residues in the CDR3. Germline V lookup: CDR1 SEHNR, CDR2 FQNEAQ (reference sequence). V trimming: 2 bases; J trimming: 9 bases; junction bases outside the gene matches: 2. The CDR3, as DNA: TGTGCCAGCAGCTTAAATAGCGGGGGTGAGCAGTTCTTC. Its translation is CASSLNSGGEQFF.

The chain employs TRBV4-2 and TRBJ2-1; 9 bases are a match to TRBD1. After removal of 0 bases from V and 7 bases from J, the junction contained 7 bases not matched to a gene. Germline assignment: CDR1 LGHNA and CDR2 YNFKEQ. The CDR3 consists of 16 residues. CDR3 sequence (DNA): TGTGCCAGCAGCCAAGAATTGGGGACAGGGTCTAATGAGCAGTTCTTC. This codes for CASSQELGTGSNEQFF.

V gene TRBV7-2 combines with J gene TRBJ2-2; TRBD1 matches 7 bases. This CDR3 has 16 amino acids. With V trimmed by 0 bases and J by 7 bases, 8 bases remained unmatched. CDR1 is SGHTA, CDR2 FQGNSA, per germline. Here the CDR3 reads CASSLAQGYGVGELFF. DNA for the CDR3: TGTGCCAGCAGCTTAGCACAGGGGTACGGGGTCGGGGAGCTGTTTTTT. Looking up the rest from reference TRBV7-2 and TRBJ2-2 gives the full variable domain: GAGVSQSPSNKVTEKGKDVELRCDPISGHTALYWYRQSLGQGLEFLIYFQGNSAPDKSGLPSDRFSAERTGGSVSTLTIQRTQQEDSAVYLCASSLAQGYGVGELFFGEGSRLTVL.

The chain combines TRBV28 with TRBJ1-1; D possibly corresponds to TRBD1 (6 bases). CDR3 length: 15 residues. Trimming shortened V by 5 bases and J by 5 bases, and 18 bases separated the two germline ends. Germline values: CDR1 MDHEN, CDR2 SYDVKM. The CDR3 DNA is TGTGCCAGCAGTCCCCGGACCCTTAGGGGGACTGAAGCTTTCTTT. Its protein product is CASSPRTLRGTEAFF.

The genes are TRBV2 and TRBJ1-1, with TRBD1 identical over 7 bases. The CDR3 extends over 15 amino acids. The germline V gene has CDR1 SNHLY and CDR2 FYNNEI. J gave up 4 bases and V 2 bases, and 7 bases lay outside the gene matches. The CDR3 nucleotides are TGTGCCAGCAGTGAAAGATCGGCAGGGGGCACTGAAGCTTTCTTT. Translated, it gives CASSERSAGGTEAFF. The whole variable domain, remainder taken from reference TRBV2 and TRBJ1-1, is EPEVTQTPSHQVTQMGQEVILRCVPISNHLYFYWYRQILGQKVEFLVSFYNNEISEKSEIFDDQFSVERPDGSNFTLKIRSTKLEDSAMYFCASSERSAGGTEAFFGQGTRLTVV.

There are a few counts of this clone. J is TRBJ1-4 and V is TRBV28, with a tentative D call TRBD1 (6 bases). V was cut by 0 bases and J by 0 bases, with 23 bases left in between. Germline V gene sequence: CDR1 MDHEN, CDR2 SYDVKM. The CDR3 runs 21 residues. The CDR3 coding sequence is TGTGCCAGCAGTTTATGGGGGCCTCGGACACAGGGAGTTGCAACTAATGAAAAACTGTTTTTT. Protein sequence: CASSLWGPRTQGVATNEKLFF. The whole variable domain, remainder taken from reference TRBV28 and TRBJ1-4, is DVKVTQSSRYLVKRTGEKVFLECVQDMDHENMFWYRQDPGLGLRLIYFSYDVKMKEKGDIPEGYSVSREKKERFSLILESASTNQTSMYLCASSLWGPRTQGVATNEKLFFGSGTQLSVL.

The genes are TRBV6-4 and TRBJ1-2; 8 bases align to TRBD1. The CDR3 sequence is 16 residues long. V was pared by 6 bases and J by 4 bases, with 13 bases of the junction left unmatched. Germline V gene lookup returns CDR1 MRHNA and CDR2 SNTAGT. CDR3 sequence: CASRPVRYRGFYGYTF. Here the CDR3 DNA reads TGTGCCAGCAGACCCGTAAGGTACAGGGGGTTCTATGGCTACACCTTC.

The CDR3 sequence is CATSSGAGELYEQYV. In nucleotides, the CDR3 is TGTGCCACCAGCAGTGGAGCGGGGGAGCTCTACGAGCAGTACGTC. The chain links TRBV15 to TRBJ2-7; TRBD2 matches 8 bases. With 3 bases clipped from V and 3 bases from J, the junction kept 7 bases outside the gene matches. Germline V lookup: CDR1 LNHNV, CDR2 YYDKDF (reference sequence). The CDR3 loop spans 15 amino acids.

The gene calls are TRBV5-1 and TRBJ2-1; possible D gene TRBD1, 5 bases. This CDR3 comprises 15 residues. V lost 2 bases and J 3 bases, leaving 12 bases between the germline ends. The germline gives CDR1 SGHRS, CDR2 YFSETQ. The CDR3 loop is CASSFGQGNYNEQFF. CDR3 DNA sequence: TGCGCCAGCAGCTTTGGCCAGGGAAACTACAATGAGCAGTTCTTC.

This chain connects TRBV11-3 to TRBJ2-3; 9 bases are a match to TRBD1. This CDR3 is built from 14 residues. Germline CDR1 SGHNT, CDR2 YENEEA. V lost 6 bases, J lost 2 bases, and 3 bases stayed unmatched. The CDR3 DNA follows: TGTGCCAGCAGGAGGACAGGGGCCACAGATACGCAGTATTTT. It specifies CASRRTGATDTQYF. Combining the CDR3 with reference TRBV11-3 and TRBJ2-3 gives the whole variable domain EAGVVQSPRYKIIEKKQPVAFWCNPISGHNTLYWYLQNLGQGPELLIRYENEEAVDDSQLPKDRFSAERLKGVDSTLKIQPAELGDSAVYLCASRRTGATDTQYFGPGTRLTVL.

This sequence joins TRBV9 and TRBJ1-2; D is perhaps TRBD1 (5 bases). The CDR3 length is 13 residues. Trimming pared 0 bases from V and 4 bases from J, leaving 7 bases between. Germline CDR1 SGDLS, CDR2 YYNGEE. The CDR3: CASSVDQGYGYTF. DNA for the CDR3: TGTGCCAGCAGCGTAGACCAGGGCTATGGCTACACCTTC.

The V call is TRBV7-2, the J call TRBJ1-3, with 10 bases fitting TRBD1. In germline, CDR1 is SGHTA, CDR2 FQGNSA. Trimming took 0 bases from V and 8 from J; bases not matched to a gene: 7. The CDR3 has 16 residues. CDR3 coding DNA: TGTGCCAGCAGCTTAGCCGGGACAGGGGACGCTTACACCATATATTTT. Translating it yields CASSLAGTGDAYTIYF. The full variable domain, its missing parts supplied by reference TRBV7-2 and TRBJ1-3, is GAGVSQSPSNKVTEKGKDVELRCDPISGHTALYWYRQSLGQGLEFLIYFQGNSAPDKSGLPSDRFSAERTGGSVSTLTIQRTQQEDSAVYLCASSLAGTGDAYTIYFGEGSWLTVV.

This rearrangement joins TRBV19 to TRBJ2-5; 11 bases align to TRBD1. Germline V gene lookup returns CDR1 LNHDA and CDR2 SQIVND (reference sequence). Losses at the gene ends were 7 bases for V and 5 bases for J; bases not matched to a gene: 6. The CDR3 runs 14 residues. The CDR3 DNA is TGTGCCAGTAATATGGACAGGGGGCAGGAGACCCAGTACTTC. As protein: CASNMDRGQETQYF.

The table lists this clone with a few counts. This sequence joins TRBV5-1 and TRBJ1-2; the match to TRBD1 covers 7 bases. The germline V gene has CDR1 SGHRS and CDR2 YFSETQ. The junction had 10 bases not matched to a gene; V was cut back by 5 bases and J by 3 bases. The CDR3 is 15 residues long. CDR3 in amino acids: CASSSHGTADYGYTF. Here the CDR3 DNA reads TGCGCCAGCAGTTCCCACGGGACAGCAGACTATGGCTACACCTTC.

The chain combines TRBV19 with TRBJ1-5, with 9 nucleotides matching TRBD1. J lost 3 bases, V lost 10 bases, and 4 bases had no gene match. This CDR3 comprises 13 residues. Germline CDR1 and CDR2: LNHDA and SQIVND (reference sequence). The CDR3 loop reads CATTGGVNQPQHF. DNA of the CDR3: TGTGCCACCACAGGGGGCGTCAATCAGCCCCAGCATTTT.

Only one count was recorded for this clone. V is TRBV12-3 or TRBV12-4 and J is TRBJ1-1, with 7 bases matching TRBD1. V shed 8 bases and J 7 bases; nucleotides not matched to a gene: 7. The CDR3 extends over 12 amino acids. DNA of the CDR3: TGTGCCAGCTGCTCCCGGGACAGTGAAGCTTTCTTT. This sequence encodes CASCSRDSEAFF.

V gene TRBV28 combines with J gene TRBJ1-1, with a tentative D call TRBD1 (6 bases). CDR3 length: 13 residues. Trimming left V 5 bases short and J 4 bases short, with 11 bases between. Germline V gene lookup returns CDR1 MDHEN and CDR2 SYDVKM. The CDR3 is CASSVGGPTEAFF. CDR3 sequence (DNA): TGTGCCAGCAGTGTAGGGGGTCCCACTGAAGCTTTCTTT.

DNA for the CDR3: TGCAGTTTCACTAGAGACAATGAGCAGTTCTTC. The encoded protein is CSFTRDNEQFF. The chain couples TRBV20-1 to TRBJ2-1; D is perhaps TRBD2 (5 bases). Trimming took 8 bases from V and 5 from J, leaving 10 bases between them. The CDR3 extends over 11 amino acids. Germline CDR1 and CDR2: DFQATT and SNEGSKA (reference sequence).